This TCR beta chain was identified in a study of T-cell reconstitution after alpha-beta-depleted transplantation in children. This CDR3 is built from 17 residues. From germline, CDR1 is SGHVS and CDR2 FQNEAQ. V was clipped by 6 bases and J by 1 base; unmatched bases: 11. Preparation of the TCRbeta library involved a method that used unique molecular identifiers. TCRdb reanalysed the PCR reads using MiXCR and keeps one entry per CDR3 protein. The sample consists of more than 550,000 distinct CDR3 sequences, 10% of them appearing once. The sequence was collected from a human donor who donated a stem cell graft to a child with acute myeloid leukemia. The chain combines TRBV7-8 with TRBJ2-7, with 11 bases that match TRBD2. Material: PBMCs from the stem cell graft donor, obtained from the stem cell graft. CDR3 residues: CASSRGAGTSGSYEQYF. In DNA, the CDR3 is TGTGCCAGCAGTCGGGGCGCCGGGACTAGCGGTTCCTACGAGCAGTACTTC.